Following are 25 T cell receptor beta chains from one sample sequenced in a study of shared clonotypes between healthy human individuals. Sequencing used immunoSEQ multiplex PCR; TCRdb keeps in-frame clones, though not all of them. The profile covers roughly 1 million clones, with 70% to 80% appearing a single time and more than 0.45% taken by the ten largest. The sample taken for sequencing was memory CD4+ T cells from PBMCs. Subset specified: CD45RA-negative fraction. The receptors come from a man aged 18 to 29 in good health. Some clones in this sample may be carry-over from other donors' samples.

The V gene is TRBV27, the J gene TRBJ2-7; no firm D call. Trimming cost V 3 bases and J 3 bases, with 24 bases left between them. CDR3 size: 18 residues. The germline V gene has CDR1 MNHEY and CDR2 SMNVEV (reference sequence). The CDR3 nucleotides read TGTGCCAGCAGTTTGCGTATCCGTCCGTCAACGAACAACTACGAGCAGTACTTC. It is translated as CASSLRIRPSTNNYEQYF.

This chain joins TRBV25-1 and TRBJ1-4; weak D call: TRBD1 (5 bases). Deletions cut 2 bases from V and 4 bases from J, with 11 bases between. CDR1 MGHDK and CDR2 SYGVNS come from the germline V gene. The CDR3 extends over 15 amino acids. CDR3 nucleotide sequence: TGTGCCAGCAGTGAAAATACAGGAGGTAATGAAAAACTGTTTTTT. Translation: CASSENTGGNEKLFF.

The chain carries TRBV19 and TRBJ1-4; TRBD1 might be the D (6 bases). Per germline, CDR1 LNHDA and CDR2 SQIVND (reference sequence). V lost 6 bases to trimming and J lost 8 bases, with 19 bases between them. The CDR3 extends over 15 amino acids. This CDR3 is CASRRKQGGLEKLFF. CDR3 coding DNA: TGTGCCAGTAGACGGAAACAGGGAGGGCTGGAAAAACTGTTTTTT.

V and J are TRBV28 and TRBJ1-2; D gene unclear. V lost 2 bases and J lost 2, with 9 bases in between. Germline V lookup: CDR1 MDHEN, CDR2 SYDVKM. The CDR3 runs to 14 residues. DNA for the CDR3: TGTGCCAGCAGTTTAATAAATCCAAACTATGGCTACACCTTC. Translating gives CASSLINPNYGYTF.

The CDR3, as DNA: TGTGCCAGCAGCTTAGGTGGGACTGCTAATGGCTACACCTTC. Its protein is CASSLGGTANGYTF. The genes are TRBV11-2 and TRBJ1-2; D is possibly TRBD1 (5 bases). Between the trimmed V and J ends, which lost 1 base and 6 bases, there was a span of 12 bases. The CDR3 runs to 14 residues. Germline V gene data show CDR1 as SGHAT and CDR2 as FQNNGV.

A word on this clone: An end of the junction differs from the germline gene, which may be a read error. The chain recombines TRBV13 with TRBJ2-7; D gene ambiguous. The CDR3 covers 12 residues. Germline CDR1 and CDR2: PRHDT and FYEKMQ (reference sequence). The CDR3 bases are TGTGCCAGCAGTTTAGACATTTCCGAGCAGTACTTC. It specifies CASSLDISEQYF.

Remarks on this clone: The same CDR3 also results from other DNA sequences found in this sample. The CDR3 nucleotides read TGTGCCATCAGCCCGGCTGTGGGTGGCTACACCTTC. Encoded protein: CAISPAVGGYTF. This rearrangement joins TRBV10-3 to TRBJ1-2; D gene uncertain. The CDR3 is made up of 12 amino acids. Trimming stripped 6 bases from V and 7 bases from J, with 12 bases between. Germline V gene data show CDR1 as ENHRY and CDR2 as SYGVKD.

This clone occurred once. The chain carries TRBV4-2 and TRBJ2-1; D is unclear. CDR3 length: 12 amino acids. Trimming shortened V by 0 bases and J by 12 bases, and 9 bases separated the two germline ends. In germline, CDR1 is LGHNA, CDR2 YNFKEQ. The CDR3 region has the DNA TGTGCCAGCAGCCAAGATTGGCGGTGGCAGTTCTTC. As protein: CASSQDWRWQFF.

This clone was counted a single time. The genes are TRBV11-2 and TRBJ1-3; D uncertain. Deletions cut 4 bases from V and 0 bases from J, with 10 bases between. The CDR3 sequence is 15 residues long. Germline CDR1 SGHAT, CDR2 FQNNGV. This CDR3 reads CASSSGRSSGNTIYF. The CDR3 nucleotides read TGTGCCAGCAGCTCCGGGCGAAGCTCTGGAAACACCATATATTTT.

V is TRBV11-2 and J is TRBJ1-2, with 9 bases identical to TRBD1. V lost 3 bases and J lost 6; bases outside the gene matches: 8. The germline V gene encodes CDR1 SGHAT and CDR2 FQNNGV. The CDR3 is 15 residues long. The CDR3 sequence: CASSFAPRTGDGYTF. CDR3 in DNA: TGTGCCAGCAGCTTCGCCCCTCGGACAGGGGATGGCTACACCTTC. Based on the CDR3 plus reference TRBV11-2 and TRBJ1-2, the full variable domain is EAGVAQSPRYKIIEKRQSVAFWCNPISGHATLYWYQQILGQGPKLLIQFQNNGVVDDSQLPKDRFSAERLKGVDSTLKIQPAKLEDSAVYLCASSFAPRTGDGYTFGSGTRLTVV.

This rearrangement joins TRBV6-1 to TRBJ2-1; TRBD1 is a possible D gene (5 bases). This CDR3 has 14 residues. CDR1 is MNHNS, CDR2 SASEGT, per germline. Trimming stripped 8 bases from V and 2 bases from J, with 13 bases between. The CDR3 DNA follows: TGTGCCAGCCTCAGACAGATGACCTACAATGAGCAGTTCTTC. Its translation: CASLRQMTYNEQFF.

As regards this clone: One base away lies a much larger clone, so this may be a sequencing read error. The same CDR3 arises from other DNA sequences in this sample as well. The chain couples TRBV7-8 to TRBJ1-1; D is unresolved. Germline CDR1 and CDR2: SGHVS and FQNEAQ. The ends were cut back, 1 base at V and 1 base at J, with 4 bases in the middle. This CDR3 comprises 13 residues. CDR3 in amino acids: CASSLGENTEAFF. CDR3 sequence (DNA): TGTGCCAGCAGCTTAGGGGAGAACACTGAAGCTTTCTTT. Filled out from reference TRBV7-8 and TRBJ1-1, the complete variable domain reads GAGVSQSPRYKVAKRGQDVALRCDPISGHVSLFWYQQALGQGPEFLTYFQNEAQLDKSGLPSDRFFAERPEGSVSTLKIQRTQQEDSAVYLCASSLGENTEAFFGQGTRLTVV.

J is TRBJ2-2 and V is TRBV7-3; the D call may be TRBD1 or TRBD2 (5 bases each). Germline CDR1 reads SGHTA; CDR2 reads FQGTGA. The CDR3 runs 14 residues. The germline V and J ends were trimmed by 5 bases and 5 bases, with 12 bases remaining between them. CDR3 DNA: TGTGCCAGCAGCCCAGGGTCGGGGACCGGGGAGCTGTTTTTT. This sequence encodes CASSPGSGTGELFF.

The J gene is TRBJ2-1, the V gene TRBV28; TRBD2 might be the D (8 bases). The CDR3 has 17 amino acids. V gave up 5 bases and J gave up 3 bases, with 20 bases separating them. Germline V lookup: CDR1 MDHEN, CDR2 SYDVKM. CDR3: CASSHYGGGQLYNEQFF. DNA of the CDR3: TGTGCCAGCAGTCATTACGGGGGGGGACAGCTCTACAATGAGCAGTTCTTC.

This chain uses TRBV2 with TRBJ1-3; 8 positions agree with TRBD1. V was pared by 5 bases and J by 4 bases, with 4 bases of the junction left unmatched. Per the germline V gene, CDR1 is SNHLY and CDR2 is FYNNEI. The CDR3 loop spans 14 amino acids. CDR3 sequence (DNA): TGTGCCAGCAGTCGGGACAGGCCAGGAAACACCATATATTTT. Translation: CASSRDRPGNTIYF.

This rearrangement joins TRBV15 to TRBJ2-4, with D perhaps TRBD1 (7 bases). The CDR3 loop spans 16 amino acids. V lost 0 bases, J lost 6 bases, and 15 bases lay in between. The germline V gene has CDR1 LNHNV and CDR2 YYDKDF (reference sequence). The CDR3 is CATSRDKPGGSNIQYF. In nucleotides, the CDR3 is TGTGCCACCAGCAGAGATAAGCCAGGGGGGTCAAACATTCAGTACTTC. Full variable domain (missing parts from reference TRBV15 and TRBJ2-4): DAMVIQNPRYQVTQFGKPVTLSCSQTLNHNVMYWYQQKSSQAPKLLFHYYDKDFNNEADTPDNFQSRRPNTSFCFLDIRSPGLGDTAMYLCATSRDKPGGSNIQYFGAGTRLSVL.

This rearrangement joins TRBV7-8 to TRBJ2-6; D perhaps matches TRBD2 (5 bases). Germline V CDR1 and CDR2: SGHVS, FQNEAQ. The ends were cut back, 2 bases at V and 2 bases at J, with 13 bases in the middle. This CDR3 spans 17 amino acids. This CDR3 reads CASSLRRVEAGANVLTF. The CDR3 nucleotides are TGTGCCAGCAGCTTAAGGCGGGTTGAGGCTGGGGCCAACGTCCTGACTTTC.

The chain combines TRBV7-8 with TRBJ2-7; D possibly corresponds to TRBD2 (6 bases). The V and J ends lost 7 bases and 6 bases respectively, with 19 bases between them. This CDR3 contains 14 residues. Germline V gives CDR1 SGHVS, CDR2 FQNEAQ. CDR3 sequence reads: CASKRLVGTVEQYF. The CDR3 DNA is TGTGCCAGCAAACGACTAGTGGGGACCGTCGAGCAGTACTTC.

CDR3: CASSLDLGSDNEQFF. In DNA, the CDR3 is TGTGCCAGCAGCTTGGATCTAGGGTCTGACAATGAGCAGTTCTTC. This sequence joins TRBV5-4 and TRBJ2-1; D not resolved. Deletions cut 0 bases from V and 5 bases from J, with 12 bases between. Germline lookup yields CDR1 SGHNT and CDR2 YYREEE (reference sequence). The CDR3 totals 15 residues.

The chain carries TRBV4-2 and TRBJ2-3; D is perhaps TRBD2 (6 bases). Deletions cut 3 bases from V and 6 bases from J, with 13 bases between. Germline V CDR1 and CDR2: LGHNA, YNFKEQ. This CDR3 is 14 amino acids long. The CDR3 sequence: CASSQSTGGDTQYF. CDR3 bases: TGTGCCAGCAGCCAGTCCACAGGAGGGGATACGCAGTATTTT.

This clone was seen a single time. The chain combines TRBV11-2 with TRBJ2-7; the D gene is possibly TRBD2 (5 bases). Trimming stripped 5 bases from V and 5 bases from J, with 16 bases between. The CDR3 runs to 14 residues. The germline V gene encodes CDR1 SGHAT and CDR2 FQNNGV. CDR3: CASSRRPGTNEQYF. For the CDR3, the DNA is TGTGCCAGCAGCCGGAGGCCAGGCACCAACGAGCAGTACTTC.

The CDR3 here is CASSYEGLANTGELFF. The CDR3 DNA is TGTGCCAGCAGCTACGAGGGACTAGCTAACACCGGGGAGCTGTTTTTT. This chain uses TRBV7-8 with TRBJ2-2; TRBD2 matches 9 bases. The CDR3 contains 16 residues. Germline values: CDR1 SGHVS, CDR2 FQNEAQ. V was clipped by 4 bases and J by 2 bases; unmatched bases: 5.

J is TRBJ2-1 and V is TRBV30; 12 bases are shared with TRBD2. Germline CDR1 GTSNPN, CDR2 SVGIG (reference sequence). The V segment lost 0 bases and the J segment 0 bases; nucleotides outside the gene matches: 6. The CDR3 is 18 residues long. The CDR3 reads CAWSVPGLAGISYNEQFF. DNA of the CDR3: TGTGCCTGGAGTGTACCTGGACTAGCGGGAATCTCCTACAATGAGCAGTTCTTC.

The J gene is TRBJ2-7, the V gene TRBV10-1; D call uncertain. The CDR3 runs 14 residues. Trimming took 5 bases from V and 6 from J, leaving 17 bases between them. The germline gives CDR1 WNHNN, CDR2 SYGVQD (reference sequence). In DNA form, the CDR3 reads TGCGCCAGCAGTCGGACGGCCCTTAAGGGCGAGCAGTACTTC. Encoded protein: CASSRTALKGEQYF.

This chain connects TRBV25-1 to TRBJ2-2, with a tentative D call TRBD1 (6 bases). The CDR3 contains 13 residues. Germline V CDR1 and CDR2: MGHDK, SYGVNS. V was clipped by 5 bases and J by 4 bases, with 8 bases between them. The CDR3 loop reads CASSRQATGELFF. CDR3 sequence (DNA): TGTGCCAGCAGTAGACAGGCCACCGGGGAGCTGTTTTTT.